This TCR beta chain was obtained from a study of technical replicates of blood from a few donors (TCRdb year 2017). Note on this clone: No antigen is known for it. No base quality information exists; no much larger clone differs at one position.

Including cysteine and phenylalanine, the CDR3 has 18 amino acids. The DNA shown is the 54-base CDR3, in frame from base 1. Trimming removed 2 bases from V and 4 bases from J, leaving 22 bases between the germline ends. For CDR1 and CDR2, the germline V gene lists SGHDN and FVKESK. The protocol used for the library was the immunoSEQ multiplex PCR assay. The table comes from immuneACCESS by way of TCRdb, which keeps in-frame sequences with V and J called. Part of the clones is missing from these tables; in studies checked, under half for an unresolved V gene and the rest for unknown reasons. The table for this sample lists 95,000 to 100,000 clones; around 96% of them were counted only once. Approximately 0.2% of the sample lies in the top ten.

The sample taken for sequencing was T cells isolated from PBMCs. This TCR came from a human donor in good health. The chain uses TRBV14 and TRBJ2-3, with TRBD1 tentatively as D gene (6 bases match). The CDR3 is CASSQFVFNRVSADTQYF. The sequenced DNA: TGTGCCAGCAGCCAATTTGTCTTTAACAGGGTCAGTGCAGATACGCAGTATTTT.